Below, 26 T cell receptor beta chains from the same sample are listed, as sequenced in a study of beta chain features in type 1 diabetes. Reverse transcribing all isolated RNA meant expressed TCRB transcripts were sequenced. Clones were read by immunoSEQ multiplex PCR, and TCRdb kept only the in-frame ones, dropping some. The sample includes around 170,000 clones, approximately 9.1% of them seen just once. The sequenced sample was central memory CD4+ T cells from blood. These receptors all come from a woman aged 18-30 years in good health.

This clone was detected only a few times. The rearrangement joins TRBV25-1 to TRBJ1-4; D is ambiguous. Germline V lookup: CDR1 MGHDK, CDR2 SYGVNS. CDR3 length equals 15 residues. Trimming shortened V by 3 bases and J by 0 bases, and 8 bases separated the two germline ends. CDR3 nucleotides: TGTGCCAGCAGTGACCCCCGGGCAACTAATGAAAAACTGTTTTTT. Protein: CASSDPRATNEKLFF.

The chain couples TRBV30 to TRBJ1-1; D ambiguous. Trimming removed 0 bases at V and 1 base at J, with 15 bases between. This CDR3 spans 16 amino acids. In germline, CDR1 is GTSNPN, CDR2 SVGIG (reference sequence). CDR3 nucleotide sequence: TGTGCCTGGAGTGTTCCCTTCCGTCCGGGGAACACTGAAGCTTTCTTT. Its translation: CAWSVPFRPGNTEAFF. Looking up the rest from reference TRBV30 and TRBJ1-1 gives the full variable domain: SQTIHQWPATLVQPVGSPLSLECTVEGTSNPNLYWYRQAAGRGLQLLFYSVGIGQISSEVPQNLSASRPQDRQFILSSKKLLLSDSGFYLCAWSVPFRPGNTEAFFGQGTRLTVV.

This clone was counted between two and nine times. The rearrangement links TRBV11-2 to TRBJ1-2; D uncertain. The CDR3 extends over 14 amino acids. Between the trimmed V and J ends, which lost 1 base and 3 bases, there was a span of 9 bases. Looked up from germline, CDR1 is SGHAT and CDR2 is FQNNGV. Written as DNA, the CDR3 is TGTGCCAGCAGCTTAGCGCCGGGTTACTATGGCTACACCTTC. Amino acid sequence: CASSLAPGYYGYTF. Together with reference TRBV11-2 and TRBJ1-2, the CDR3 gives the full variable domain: EAGVAQSPRYKIIEKRQSVAFWCNPISGHATLYWYQQILGQGPKLLIQFQNNGVVDDSQLPKDRFSAERLKGVDSTLKIQPAKLEDSAVYLCASSLAPGYYGYTFGSGTRLTVV.

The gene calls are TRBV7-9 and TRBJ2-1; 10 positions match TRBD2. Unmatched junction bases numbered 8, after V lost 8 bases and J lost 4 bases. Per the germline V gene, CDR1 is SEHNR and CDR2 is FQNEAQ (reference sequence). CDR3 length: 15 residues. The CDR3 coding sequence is TGTGCCAGCGGCACATCTAGCGGGAGTTACAATGAGCAGTTCTTC. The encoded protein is CASGTSSGSYNEQFF.

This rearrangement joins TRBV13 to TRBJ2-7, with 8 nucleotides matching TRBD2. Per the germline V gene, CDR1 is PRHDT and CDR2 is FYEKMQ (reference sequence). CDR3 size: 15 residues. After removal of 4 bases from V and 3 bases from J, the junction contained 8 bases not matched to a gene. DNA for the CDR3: TGTGCCAGCAGCTCATCTCAGCGGGAGAGCTACGAGCAGTACTTC. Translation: CASSSSQRESYEQYF.

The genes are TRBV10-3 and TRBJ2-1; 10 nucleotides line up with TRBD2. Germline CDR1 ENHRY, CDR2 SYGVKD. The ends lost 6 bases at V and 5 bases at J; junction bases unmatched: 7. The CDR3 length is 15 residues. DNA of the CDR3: TGTGCCATCAGAGTAGCGGGGGGCCTCAACAATGAGCAGTTCTTC. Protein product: CAIRVAGGLNNEQFF.

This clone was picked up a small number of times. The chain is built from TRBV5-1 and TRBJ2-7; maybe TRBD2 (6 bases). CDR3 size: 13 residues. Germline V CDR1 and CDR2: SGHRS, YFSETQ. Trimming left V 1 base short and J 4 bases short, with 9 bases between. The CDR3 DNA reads TGCGCCAGCAGCTTGTGGGGAGGTTACGAGCAGTACTTC. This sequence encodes CASSLWGGYEQYF.

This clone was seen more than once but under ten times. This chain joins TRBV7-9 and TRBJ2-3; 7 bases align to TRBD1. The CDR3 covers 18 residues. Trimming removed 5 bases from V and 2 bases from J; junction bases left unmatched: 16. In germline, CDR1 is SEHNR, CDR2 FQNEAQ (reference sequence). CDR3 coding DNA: TGTGCCAGCAGCCCCCTGAGGGGGCCTTTGGCACACACAGATACGCAGTATTTT. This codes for CASSPLRGPLAHTDTQYF.

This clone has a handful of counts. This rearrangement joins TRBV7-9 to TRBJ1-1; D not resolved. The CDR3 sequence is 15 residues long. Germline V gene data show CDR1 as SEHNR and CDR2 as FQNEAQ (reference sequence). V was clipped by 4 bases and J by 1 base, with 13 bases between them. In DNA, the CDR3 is TGTGCCAGCAGCTCTGACTGGGTGTCGAACACTGAAGCTTTCTTT. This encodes CASSSDWVSNTEAFF.

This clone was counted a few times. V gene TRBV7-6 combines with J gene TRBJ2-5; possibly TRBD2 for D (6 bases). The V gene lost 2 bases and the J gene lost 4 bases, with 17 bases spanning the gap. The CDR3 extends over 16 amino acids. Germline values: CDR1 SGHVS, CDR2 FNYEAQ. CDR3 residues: CASSLPGLTRGETQYF. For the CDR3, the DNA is TGTGCCAGCAGCTTACCGGGACTTACCCGGGGAGAGACCCAGTACTTC.

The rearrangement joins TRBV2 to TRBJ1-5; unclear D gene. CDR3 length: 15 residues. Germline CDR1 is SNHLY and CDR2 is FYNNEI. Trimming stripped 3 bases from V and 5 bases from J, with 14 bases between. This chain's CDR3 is CASSDPGEGYQPQHF. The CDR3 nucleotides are TGTGCCAGCAGTGACCCGGGCGAGGGATATCAGCCCCAGCATTTT. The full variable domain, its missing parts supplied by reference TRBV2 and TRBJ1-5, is EPEVTQTPSHQVTQMGQEVILRCVPISNHLYFYWYRQILGQKVEFLVSFYNNEISEKSEIFDDQFSVERPDGSNFTLKIRSTKLEDSAMYFCASSDPGEGYQPQHFGDGTRLSIL.

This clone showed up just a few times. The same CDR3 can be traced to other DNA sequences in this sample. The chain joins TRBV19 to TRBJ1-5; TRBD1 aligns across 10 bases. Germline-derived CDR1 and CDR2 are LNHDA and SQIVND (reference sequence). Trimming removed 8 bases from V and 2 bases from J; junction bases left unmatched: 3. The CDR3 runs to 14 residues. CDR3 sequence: CASSGTGGNQPQHF. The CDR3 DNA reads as TGTGCCAGTTCCGGGACAGGGGGCAATCAGCCCCAGCATTTT. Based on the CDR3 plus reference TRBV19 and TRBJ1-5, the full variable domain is DGGITQSPKYLFRKEGQNVTLSCEQNLNHDAMYWYRQDPGQGLRLIYYSQIVNDFQKGDIAEGYSVSREKKESFPLTVTSAQKNPTAFYLCASSGTGGNQPQHFGDGTRLSIL.

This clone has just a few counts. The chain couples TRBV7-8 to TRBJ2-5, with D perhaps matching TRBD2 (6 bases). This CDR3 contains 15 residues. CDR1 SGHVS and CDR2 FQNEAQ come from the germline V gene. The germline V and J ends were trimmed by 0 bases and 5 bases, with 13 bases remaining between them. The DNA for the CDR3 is TGTGCCAGCAGCTTAGCGGCCGGGCTAGCGGAGACCCAGTACTTC. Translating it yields CASSLAAGLAETQYF. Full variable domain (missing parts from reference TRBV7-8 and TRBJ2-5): GAGVSQSPRYKVAKRGQDVALRCDPISGHVSLFWYQQALGQGPEFLTYFQNEAQLDKSGLPSDRFFAERPEGSVSTLKIQRTQQEDSAVYLCASSLAAGLAETQYFGPGTRLLVL.

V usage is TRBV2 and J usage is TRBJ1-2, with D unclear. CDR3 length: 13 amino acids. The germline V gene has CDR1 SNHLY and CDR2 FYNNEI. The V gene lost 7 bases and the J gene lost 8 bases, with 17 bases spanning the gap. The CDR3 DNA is TGTGCCAGCAACCAGGTCCGGAATAGGGGCTACACCTTC. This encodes CASNQVRNRGYTF.

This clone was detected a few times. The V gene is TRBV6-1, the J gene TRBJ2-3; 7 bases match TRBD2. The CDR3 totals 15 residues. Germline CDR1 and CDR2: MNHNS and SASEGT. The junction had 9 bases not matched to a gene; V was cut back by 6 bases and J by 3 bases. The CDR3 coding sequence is TGTGCCAGCAGCCTACTTGGGGAGGGGACAGATACGCAGTATTTT. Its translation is CASSLLGEGTDTQYF.

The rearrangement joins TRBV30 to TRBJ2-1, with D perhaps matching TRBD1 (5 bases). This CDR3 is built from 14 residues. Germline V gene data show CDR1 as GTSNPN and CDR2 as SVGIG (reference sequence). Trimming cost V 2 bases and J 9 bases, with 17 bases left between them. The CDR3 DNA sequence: TGTGCCTGGAGTAGGGGTGGGCCCCATGGTGAGCAGTTCTTC. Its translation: CAWSRGGPHGEQFF.

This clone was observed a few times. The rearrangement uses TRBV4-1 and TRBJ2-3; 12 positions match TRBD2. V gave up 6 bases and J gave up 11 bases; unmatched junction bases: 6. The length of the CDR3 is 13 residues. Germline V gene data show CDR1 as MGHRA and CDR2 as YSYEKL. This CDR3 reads CASRGLAGSMQYF. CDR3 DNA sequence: TGCGCCAGCAGAGGACTAGCGGGGAGTATGCAGTATTTT.

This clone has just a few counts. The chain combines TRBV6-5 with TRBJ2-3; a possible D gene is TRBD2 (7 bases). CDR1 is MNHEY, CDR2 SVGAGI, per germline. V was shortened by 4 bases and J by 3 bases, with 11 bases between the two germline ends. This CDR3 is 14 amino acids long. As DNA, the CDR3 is TGTGCCAGCAGTTTTAGGGGGGGGACAGATACGCAGTATTTT. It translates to CASSFRGGTDTQYF.

The CDR3 protein is CASSLLNEQFF. CDR3 in DNA: TGTGCCAGCAGCCTCCTTAATGAGCAGTTCTTC. V is TRBV27 and J is TRBJ2-1; D call uncertain. CDR1 and CDR2 (germline): MNHEY, SMNVEV (reference sequence). CDR3 length equals 11 residues. V was trimmed by 6 bases and J by 7 bases, leaving 7 bases between them.

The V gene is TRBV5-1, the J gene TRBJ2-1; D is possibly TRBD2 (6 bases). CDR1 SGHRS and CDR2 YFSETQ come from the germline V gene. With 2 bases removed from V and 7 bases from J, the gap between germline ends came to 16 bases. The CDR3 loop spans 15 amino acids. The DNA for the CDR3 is TGCGCCAGCAGCTTCTCCCTAGCGAGTAGGAATGAGCAGTTCTTC. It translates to CASSFSLASRNEQFF.

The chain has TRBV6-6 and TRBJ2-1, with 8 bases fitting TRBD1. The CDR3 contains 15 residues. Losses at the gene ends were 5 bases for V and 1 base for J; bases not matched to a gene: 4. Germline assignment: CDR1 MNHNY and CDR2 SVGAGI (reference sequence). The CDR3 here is CASSQGASSYNEQFF. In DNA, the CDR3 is TGTGCCAGCAGTCAGGGGGCGAGTTCCTACAATGAGCAGTTCTTC.

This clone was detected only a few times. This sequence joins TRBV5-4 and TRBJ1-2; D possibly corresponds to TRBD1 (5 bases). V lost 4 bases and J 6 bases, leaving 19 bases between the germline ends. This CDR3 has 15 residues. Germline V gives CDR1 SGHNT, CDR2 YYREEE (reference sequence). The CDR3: CASSLGGQGWDGYTF. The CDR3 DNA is TGTGCCAGCAGCCTGGGTGGTCAGGGTTGGGATGGCTACACCTTC.

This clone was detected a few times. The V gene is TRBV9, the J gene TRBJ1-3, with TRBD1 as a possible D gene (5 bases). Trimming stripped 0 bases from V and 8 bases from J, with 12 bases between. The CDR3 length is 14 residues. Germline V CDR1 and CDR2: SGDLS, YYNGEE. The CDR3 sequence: CASSVGHRLDTIYF. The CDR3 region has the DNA TGTGCCAGCAGCGTAGGGCACAGGCTGGACACCATATATTTT.

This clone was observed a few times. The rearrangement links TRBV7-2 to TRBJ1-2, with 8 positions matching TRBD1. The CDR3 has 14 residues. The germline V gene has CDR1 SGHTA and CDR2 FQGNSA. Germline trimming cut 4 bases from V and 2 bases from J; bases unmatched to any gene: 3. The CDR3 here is CASSSTGGNYGYTF. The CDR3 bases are TGTGCCAGCAGCTCTACAGGGGGGAACTATGGCTACACCTTC. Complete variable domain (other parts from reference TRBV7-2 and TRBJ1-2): GAGVSQSPSNKVTEKGKDVELRCDPISGHTALYWYRQSLGQGLEFLIYFQGNSAPDKSGLPSDRFSAERTGGSVSTLTIQRTQQEDSAVYLCASSSTGGNYGYTFGSGTRLTVV.

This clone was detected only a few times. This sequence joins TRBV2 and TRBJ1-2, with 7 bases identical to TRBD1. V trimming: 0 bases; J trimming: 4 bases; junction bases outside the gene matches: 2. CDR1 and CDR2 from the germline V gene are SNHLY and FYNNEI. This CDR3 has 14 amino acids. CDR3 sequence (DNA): TGTGCCAGCAGTGAAGCGGGACAGCGCTATGGCTACACCTTC. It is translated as CASSEAGQRYGYTF.

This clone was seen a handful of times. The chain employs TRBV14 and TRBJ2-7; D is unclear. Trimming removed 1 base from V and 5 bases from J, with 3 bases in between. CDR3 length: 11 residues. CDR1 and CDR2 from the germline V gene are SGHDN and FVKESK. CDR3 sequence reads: CASSQADEQYF. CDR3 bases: TGTGCCAGCAGCCAAGCGGACGAGCAGTACTTC.